This is a list of T cell receptor beta chains from one sample in a study of beta chain features in type 1 diabetes. The data were produced by immunoSEQ multiplex PCR, yet TCRdb's version contains in-frame clones alone and is incomplete. This repertoire shows roughly 400,000 clones, more than 12% found once; its top ten account for around 0.02%. Source material: naive CD4+ T cells from blood. These receptors all come from a woman between 18 and 29 years old in good health. The CDR3 runs from the conserved cysteine through the conserved F or W. A D gene is named only where the DNA matches it firmly. Some rows have no size entry. The others give once, few or many, or a class for an expanded clone.

j_gene,abundance,v_gene,d_gene,CDR3aa,CDR3nt
TRBJ2-7,few,TRBV27,-,CASSLVPTGSYEQYF,TGTGCCAGCAGTTTAGTCCCGACAGGCTCCTACGAGCAGTACTTC
TRBJ2-7,-,TRBV4-3,TRBD2,CASSQGQVAGTYEQYF,TGCGCCAGCAGCCAAGGACAGGTAGCGGGAACCTACGAGCAGTACTTC
TRBJ2-1,few,TRBV5-1,TRBD2,CASSGTTGTRNEQFF,TGCGCCAGCAGCGGGACGACCGGGACTAGGAATGAGCAGTTCTTC
TRBJ2-1,-,TRBV7-8,TRBD2,CASRLAGNYNEQFF,TGTGCCAGCAGGCTAGCGGGGAACTACAATGAGCAGTTCTTC
TRBJ2-3,few,TRBV9,TRBD1,CASSRDRPGDTQYF,TGTGCCAGCAGCCGGGACAGACCCGGAGATACGCAGTATTTT
TRBJ1-2,few,TRBV20-1,-,CSAPSPGYTF,TGCAGTGCCCCGTCCCCTGGCTACACCTTC
TRBJ1-1,few,TRBV7-9,-,CASSFPRNTEAFF,TGTGCCAGCAGCTTTCCCAGGAACACTGAAGCTTTCTTT
TRBJ2-3,-,TRBV5-1,-,CASSSRSGPEDTQYF,TGCGCCAGCAGCTCTCGTAGCGGCCCCGAGGATACGCAGTATTTT
TRBJ1-1,-,TRBV2,-,CASREDSWAAFF,TGTGCCAGCAGGGAAGACAGCTGGGCGGCTTTCTTT
TRBJ2-7,few,TRBV25-1,TRBD2,CASSLSGSSYEQYF,TGTGCCAGCAGTCTTAGCGGGAGTTCCTACGAGCAGTACTTC
TRBJ2-7,-,TRBV28,TRBD1,CASSLPDRDREQYF,TGTGCCAGCAGTTTACCTGACAGGGACCGGGAGCAGTACTTC
TRBJ2-5,-,TRBV4-3,TRBD2,CASSQGAAGEKTQYF,TGCGCCAGCAGCCAAGGGGCCGCGGGAGAGAAGACCCAGTACTTC
TRBJ1-2,few,TRBV30,TRBD1,CAWSVDRERGYTF,TGTGCCTGGAGTGTGGACAGGGAGAGGGGCTACACCTTC
TRBJ2-2,few,TRBV5-4,TRBD2,CASSRTSGSRTGELFF,TGTGCCAGCAGCCGGACTAGCGGGAGTCGCACCGGGGAGCTGTTTTTT
TRBJ2-7,-,TRBV14,-,CASSQGQYNYEQYF,TGTGCCAGCAGCCAAGGCCAGTATAACTACGAGCAGTACTTC
TRBJ2-7,-,TRBV9,-,CASSAGRDNYEQYF,TGTGCCAGCAGCGCGGGCCGGGACAACTACGAGCAGTACTTC
TRBJ2-7,few,TRBV7-9,-,CASSLTSWTSYEQYF,TGTGCCAGCAGCCTAACTAGCTGGACCTCCTACGAGCAGTACTTC
TRBJ2-3,-,TRBV29-1,-,CSVGAGVGTDTQYF,TGCAGCGTTGGTGCGGGTGTCGGCACAGATACGCAGTATTTT
TRBJ2-7,-,TRBV29-1,-,CSVAQRLTYEQYF,TGCAGCGTTGCCCAGCGACTAACCTACGAGCAGTACTTC
TRBJ2-7,few,TRBV7-2,TRBD1,CASSVSGTGGYEQYF,TGTGCCAGCAGCGTCTCCGGGACAGGGGGGTACGAGCAGTACTTC
TRBJ1-2,-,TRBV7-9,-,CASSLMSISANYGYTF,TGTGCCAGCAGCTTAATGAGCATATCGGCTAACTATGGCTACACCTTC
TRBJ1-5,-,TRBV15,-,CATRLRDQPQHF,TGTGCCACAAGATTGAGGGATCAGCCCCAGCATTTT
TRBJ2-7,few,TRBV4-1,-,CASSRGDLSYEQYF,TGCGCCAGCAGCCGAGGGGACTTGTCCTACGAGCAGTACTTC
TRBJ2-2,few,TRBV28,-,CASSSGGTGGELFF,TGTGCCAGCAGTTCGGGCGGGACCGGCGGGGAGCTGTTTTTT
TRBJ2-1,few,TRBV5-1,-,CASSLMSGSIYEQFF,TGCGCCAGCAGCTTAATGTCAGGGTCTATCTATGAGCAGTTCTTC
TRBJ2-1,few,TRBV6-6,TRBD1,CASSYSTGVSYNEQFF,TGTGCCAGCAGTTACTCTACAGGGGTCTCCTACAATGAGCAGTTCTTC
TRBJ2-7,-,TRBV11-1,TRBD1,CASSSRQGTYEQYF,TGTGCCAGCAGCTCCCGACAGGGGACCTACGAGCAGTACTTC
TRBJ2-5,-,TRBV7-3,TRBD2,CASSSILADEQETQYF,TGTGCCAGCAGCTCTATACTAGCGGACGAACAAGAGACCCAGTACTTC
TRBJ2-1,-,TRBV28,TRBD2,CASSFALAGHNEQFF,TGTGCCAGCAGTTTCGCGCTAGCGGGTCACAATGAGCAGTTCTTC
TRBJ2-7,-,TRBV18,TRBD2,CASSPKASGIGEQYF,TGTGCCAGCTCACCAAAGGCTAGCGGGATTGGGGAGCAGTACTTC
TRBJ2-7,few,TRBV28,-,CASSTGSYYEQYF,TGTGCCAGCAGCACCGGGAGTTACTACGAGCAGTACTTC
TRBJ2-5,-,TRBV19,TRBD1,CASSRTGGLQETQYF,TGTGCCAGTAGTAGGACAGGGGGCCTACAAGAGACCCAGTACTTC
TRBJ2-2,few,TRBV30,-,CAWSPPGIGELFF,TGTGCCTGGAGTCCACCGGGAATTGGGGAGCTGTTTTTT
TRBJ1-2,-,TRBV28,-,CASSEQGIGYTF,TGTGCCAGCAGTGAGCAGGGGATTGGCTACACCTTC
TRBJ2-1,few,TRBV9,TRBD2,CASSARTGGLAGGLYNEQFF,TGTGCCAGCAGCGCCCGGACAGGCGGACTAGCGGGAGGCCTATACAATGAGCAGTTCTTC
TRBJ2-5,few,TRBV10-3,TRBD1,CAIRTGQQETQYF,TGTGCCATCAGGACAGGGCAACAAGAGACCCAGTACTTC
TRBJ2-7,-,TRBV5-1,TRBD2,CASSLRTRSDEQYF,TGCGCCAGCAGCCTGAGGACTAGATCCGACGAGCAGTACTTC
TRBJ2-2,few,TRBV7-9,-,CASSSIKFREANTGELFF,TGTGCCAGCAGCTCCATAAAATTCAGGGAGGCGAACACCGGGGAGCTGTTTTTT